These T cell receptor beta chains were read from a single sample in a study of blood T cell repertoires in COVID-19. Profiled with immunoSEQ multiplex PCR; TCRdb holds only in-frame clones, not every one. The sample consists of about 150,000 clones, around 79% of them appearing once. The sequenced sample was peripheral blood. These receptors all stem from an older man with acute or convalescent COVID-19. The CDR3 runs from the conserved cysteine through the conserved F or W. Each record gives: V gene, CDR3 length, J gene, CDR3 protein.

>TRBV19|15|TRBJ1-1
CASSPGGGGNTEAFF
>TRBV5-5|14|TRBJ1-5
CASSLAGGSQPQHF
>TRBV6-5|11|TRBJ2-1
CASGSPNEQFF
>TRBV11-2|14|TRBJ1-6
CASSFRSDNSPLHF
>TRBV11-3|15|TRBJ1-2
CASSPRQLANYGYTF
>TRBV19|17|TRBJ1-1
CASSISRQGPMNTEAFF
>TRBV19|15|TRBJ2-5
CASTLQLNGGETQYF
>TRBV3-1/TRBV3-2|14|TRBJ2-7
CASSRGTATYEQYF
>TRBV6-1|17|TRBJ2-3
CASSAVSLAGFGDTQYF
>TRBV30|13|TRBJ2-7
CAWSLGLSYEQYF
>TRBV14|15|TRBJ2-1
CASSPLAGGNNEQFF
>TRBV18|18|TRBJ1-6
CASSPTAPGGPNNSPLHF
>TRBV20-1|15|TRBJ1-5
CSASPGTHSNQPQHF
>TRBV27|15|TRBJ1-1
CASSPTGGLGTEAFF
>TRBV30|16|TRBJ2-2
CAWSSRWGRVTGELFF
>TRBV6-1|14|TRBJ2-3
CASSEVPSTDTQYF
>TRBV5-8|18|TRBJ2-3
CASSFRGTGGFSTDTQYF
>TRBV5-4|14|TRBJ2-4
CASSYGAPKNIQYF